Presented here are 23 T cell receptor beta chains from one specimen sequenced in a study of T cell responses to AZD1222 COVID-19 vaccine. Some clones are missing from TCRdb's copy, which holds only in-frame ones; the method was immunoSEQ multiplex PCR. The data contain more than 65,000 clones, roughly 88% of them singletons. This material consisted of peripheral blood, taken 28 days after the second AZD1222 dose. These receptors all stem from an adult who received the AZD1222 COVID-19 vaccine.

The rearrangement uses TRBV4-2 and TRBJ1-5; 8 nucleotides align to TRBD1. This CDR3 contains 17 residues. The V segment lost 0 bases and the J segment 6 bases; nucleotides outside the gene matches: 10. Germline CDR1 is LGHNA and CDR2 is YNFKEQ. Here the CDR3 DNA reads TGTGCCAGCAGCCAAGATACGGGAGACAGGGGCGGTCAGCCCCAGCATTTT. This encodes CASSQDTGDRGGQPQHF.

V and J are TRBV7-3 and TRBJ1-1; 8 bases line up with TRBD1. This CDR3 region has 13 residues. V lost 5 bases and J lost 8; bases outside the gene matches: 7. Germline CDR1 is SGHTA and CDR2 is FQGTGA. The DNA of the CDR3 is TGTGCCAGCAGCCCAGGGGGCGCGGGGGAAGCTTTCTTT. Its translation: CASSPGGAGEAFF.

The chain employs TRBV28 and TRBJ1-4, with TRBD1 matching 11 bases. Germline V CDR1 and CDR2: MDHEN, SYDVKM. The CDR3 contains 16 residues. V was pared by 6 bases and J by 2 bases, with 5 bases of the junction left unmatched. CDR3 coding DNA: TGTGCCAGCAGGGGGACAGGGGGACGCACTAATGAAAAACTGTTTTTT. Its translation is CASRGTGGRTNEKLFF. The full variable domain, completed using reference TRBV28 and TRBJ1-4, is DVKVTQSSRYLVKRTGEKVFLECVQDMDHENMFWYRQDPGLGLRLIYFSYDVKMKEKGDIPEGYSVSREKKERFSLILESASTNQTSMYLCASRGTGGRTNEKLFFGSGTQLSVL.

The chain has TRBV28 and TRBJ2-3, with a weak D call TRBD1 (6 bases). Germline V gene sequence: CDR1 MDHEN, CDR2 SYDVKM. The V end was cut by 6 bases, the J end by 5 bases, with 18 bases between. The CDR3 has 15 residues. The CDR3 loop is CASRTLQGVGDTQYF. As DNA, the CDR3 is TGTGCCAGCAGAACCCTACAGGGAGTCGGAGATACGCAGTATTTT.

J is TRBJ1-2 and V is TRBV7-2, with 11 bases aligning to TRBD1. Germline assignment: CDR1 SGHTA and CDR2 FQGNSA. V was pared by 6 bases and J by 4 bases, with 4 bases of the junction left unmatched. There are 14 residues in the CDR3. This CDR3 reads CASRRTGGAYGYTF. The CDR3 nucleotides are TGTGCCAGCAGGCGGACAGGGGGCGCCTATGGCTACACCTTC.

The V gene is TRBV27, the J gene TRBJ1-4; possibly TRBD1 for D (6 bases). This CDR3 has 14 residues. Trimming cost V 2 bases and J 8 bases, with 12 bases left between them. Germline CDR1 and CDR2: MNHEY and SMNVEV (reference sequence). The CDR3 DNA reads TGTGCCAGCAGTTTACAGGGGTTCGGAGAAAAACTGTTTTTT. Protein: CASSLQGFGEKLFF.

The V gene is TRBV19, the J gene TRBJ1-2; 7 bases are shared with TRBD1. There are 14 residues in the CDR3. Germline assignment: CDR1 LNHDA and CDR2 SQIVND (reference sequence). V gave up 2 bases and J gave up 4 bases; unmatched junction bases: 4. For the CDR3, the DNA is TGTGCCAGTAGTATAACAGGGGAGGTCTATGGCTACACCTTC. It codes for CASSITGEVYGYTF.

This clone was counted between two and nine times. This chain's CDR3 is CATSGGEGTGELFF. CDR3 bases: TGTGCCACCTCAGGAGGGGAGGGAACCGGGGAGCTGTTTTTT. V and J are TRBV10-3 and TRBJ2-2; 7 bases line up with TRBD2. Germline V gives CDR1 ENHRY, CDR2 SYGVKD. With 10 bases clipped from V and 5 bases from J, the junction kept 10 bases outside the gene matches. The CDR3 contains 14 residues.

The chain links TRBV28 to TRBJ2-1, with 14 nucleotides matching TRBD2. Germline V gene sequence: CDR1 MDHEN, CDR2 SYDVKM. This CDR3 comprises 15 residues. Losses at the gene ends were 8 bases for V and 5 bases for J; bases not matched to a gene: 5. This CDR3 is CASSLGLAGDNEQFF. The CDR3 DNA is TGTGCCAGCTCTTTGGGACTAGCGGGAGACAATGAGCAGTTCTTC.

The V gene is TRBV4-1, the J gene TRBJ2-3, with no clear D. The length of the CDR3 is 15 residues. Per germline, CDR1 MGHRA and CDR2 YSYEKL. V was shortened by 0 bases and J by 2 bases, with 9 bases between the two germline ends. CDR3: CASSQEGQYTDTQYF. Written as DNA, the CDR3 is TGCGCCAGCAGCCAAGAAGGCCAGTACACAGATACGCAGTATTTT.

The chain carries TRBV30 and TRBJ1-1; TRBD1 matches 7 bases. Trimming took 4 bases from V and 0 from J; bases not matched to a gene: 2. The length of the CDR3 is 13 residues. Germline CDR1 reads GTSNPN; CDR2 reads SVGIG (reference sequence). The CDR3 DNA reads TGTGCCTGGAAGGGACAGTTGAACACTGAAGCTTTCTTT. This gives the protein CAWKGQLNTEAFF.

This chain links TRBV24-1 with TRBJ1-5, with a tentative D call TRBD1 (5 bases). The germline gives CDR1 KGHDR, CDR2 SFDVKD. Trimming cost V 7 bases and J 9 bases, with 18 bases left between them. This CDR3 contains 14 residues. CDR3: CATSEPGLRRPQHF. As DNA, the CDR3 is TGTGCCACCAGCGAACCAGGGTTACGCCGGCCCCAGCATTTT.

V is TRBV5-4 and J is TRBJ2-5; tentative D call: TRBD1 (6 bases). The CDR3 consists of 16 residues. Germline loops: CDR1 SGHNT, CDR2 YYREEE (reference sequence). V was shortened by 2 bases and J by 2 bases, with 16 bases between the two germline ends. In nucleotides, the CDR3 is TGTGCCAGCAGCTTAGGATGGGGGCGCGGGCAAGAGACCCAGTACTTC. It is translated as CASSLGWGRGQETQYF.

J is TRBJ2-1 and V is TRBV6-1; a possible D gene is TRBD2 (5 bases). The CDR3 runs 16 residues. Looked up from germline, CDR1 is MNHNS and CDR2 is SASEGT. Trimming stripped 1 base from V and 3 bases from J, with 13 bases between. CDR3: CASSEEALGIYNEQFF. DNA of the CDR3: TGTGCCAGCAGTGAAGAGGCACTAGGAATCTACAATGAGCAGTTCTTC.

The V gene is TRBV6-2 or TRBV6-3, the J gene TRBJ2-5, with a possible D match to TRBD2 (5 bases). Between the trimmed V and J ends, which lost 6 bases and 7 bases, there was a span of 15 bases. CDR3 length equals 13 residues. Per the germline V gene, CDR1 is MNHEY and CDR2 is SVGEGT. The CDR3 loop is CASSIGLSRTQYF. The CDR3 nucleotides are TGTGCCAGCAGCATTGGACTGTCCAGGACCCAGTACTTC.

J is TRBJ2-7 and V is TRBV29-1; TRBD1 agrees at 9 bases. The CDR3 runs 13 residues. V shed 3 bases, J shed 6 bases, and the junction held 6 bases outside the gene matches. Germline loops: CDR1 SQVTM, CDR2 ANQGSEA. The DNA for the CDR3 is TGCAGCGTTGAGAAGGGACAGGGAACCGAGCAGTACTTC. Residues: CSVEKGQGTEQYF.

The V call is TRBV24-1, the J call TRBJ2-1; 8 bases are shared with TRBD2. There are 17 residues in the CDR3. In germline, CDR1 is KGHDR, CDR2 SFDVKD. Unmatched junction bases numbered 9, after V lost 6 bases and J lost 0 bases. This chain's CDR3 is CATSLSGSHLSYNEQFF. Written as DNA, the CDR3 is TGTGCCACCAGTCTGAGCGGGAGTCACCTCTCCTACAATGAGCAGTTCTTC.

The rearrangement joins TRBV5-1 to TRBJ2-1; D unclear. Trimming cost V 2 bases and J 4 bases, with 10 bases left between them. CDR1 SGHRS and CDR2 YFSETQ come from the germline V gene. The CDR3 is 14 amino acids. The CDR3 sequence: CASSFDGRYNEQFF. In nucleotides, the CDR3 is TGCGCCAGCAGCTTTGACGGGCGGTACAATGAGCAGTTCTTC.

The rearrangement uses TRBV4-1 and TRBJ1-4; 9 bases fit TRBD1. CDR3 length: 15 residues. Per the germline V gene, CDR1 is MGHRA and CDR2 is YSYEKL. V lost 1 base, J lost 8 bases, and 5 bases stayed unmatched. The CDR3 loop reads CASSQVDRGGEKLFF. The CDR3 DNA follows: TGCGCCAGCAGCCAAGTGGACAGGGGTGGCGAAAAACTGTTTTTT.

The rearrangement uses TRBV28 and TRBJ1-5, with 9 nucleotides matching TRBD1. The J segment lost 2 bases and the V segment lost 6 bases, leaving 8 bases of the junction unmatched. This CDR3 contains 16 residues. In germline, CDR1 is MDHEN, CDR2 SYDVKM. CDR3 loop: CASSPRTGDRNQPQHF. CDR3 coding DNA: TGTGCCAGCAGCCCACGGACAGGGGACCGCAATCAGCCCCAGCATTTT.

The J gene is TRBJ1-4, the V gene TRBV5-4; 7 nucleotides line up with TRBD1. This CDR3 comprises 14 residues. The V gene's germline CDR1 is SGHNT and CDR2 YYREEE (reference sequence). J was trimmed by 8 bases and V by 4 bases; bases with no gene match: 8. The CDR3, as DNA: TGTGCCAGCAGCCTGACAGGGACCAACGAAAAACTGTTTTTT. It translates to CASSLTGTNEKLFF.

V and J are TRBV3-1 (or the pseudogene TRBV3-2) and TRBJ1-4; D is unresolved. CDR3 length: 14 residues. Deletions cut 4 bases from V and 7 bases from J, with 13 bases between. Germline V lookup: CDR1 LGHDT, CDR2 YNNKEL (reference sequence). CDR3 sequence reads: CASSLGSTSEKLFF. The CDR3 DNA reads as TGTGCCAGCAGCCTTGGTTCGACATCTGAAAAACTGTTTTTT.

This clone was recorded once. CDR3 amino acids: CASSPRVPGANVLTF. In DNA, the CDR3 is TGTGCCAGCAGTCCCAGGGTTCCTGGGGCCAACGTCCTGACTTTC. The chain couples TRBV28 to TRBJ2-6; D might be TRBD1 (5 bases). The germline CDR1 and CDR2 sequences are MDHEN and SYDVKM. This CDR3 comprises 15 residues. V gave up 5 bases and J gave up 2 bases, with 10 bases separating them.